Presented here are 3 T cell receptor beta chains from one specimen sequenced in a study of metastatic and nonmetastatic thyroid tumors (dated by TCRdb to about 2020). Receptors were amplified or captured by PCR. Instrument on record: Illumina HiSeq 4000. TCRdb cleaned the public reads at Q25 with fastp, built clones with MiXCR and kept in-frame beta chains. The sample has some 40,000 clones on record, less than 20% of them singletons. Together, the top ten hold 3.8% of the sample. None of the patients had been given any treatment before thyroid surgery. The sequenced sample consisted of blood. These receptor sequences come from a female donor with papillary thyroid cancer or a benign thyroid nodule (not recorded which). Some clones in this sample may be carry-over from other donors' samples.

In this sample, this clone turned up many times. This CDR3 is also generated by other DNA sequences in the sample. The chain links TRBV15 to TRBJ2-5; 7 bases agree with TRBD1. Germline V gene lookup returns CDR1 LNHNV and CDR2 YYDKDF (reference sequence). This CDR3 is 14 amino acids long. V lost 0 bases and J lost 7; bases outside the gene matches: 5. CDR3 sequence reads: CATSRDRTGGTQYF. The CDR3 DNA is TGTGCCACCAGCAGAGATCGGACAGGCGGGACCCAGTACTTC.

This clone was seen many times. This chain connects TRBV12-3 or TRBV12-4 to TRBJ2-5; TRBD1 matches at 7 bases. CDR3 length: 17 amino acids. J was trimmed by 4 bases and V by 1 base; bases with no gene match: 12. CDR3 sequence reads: CASSLGRGSLTGETQYF. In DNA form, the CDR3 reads TGTGCCAGCAGTTTAGGCAGGGGGAGTCTTACGGGAGAGACCCAGTACTTC.

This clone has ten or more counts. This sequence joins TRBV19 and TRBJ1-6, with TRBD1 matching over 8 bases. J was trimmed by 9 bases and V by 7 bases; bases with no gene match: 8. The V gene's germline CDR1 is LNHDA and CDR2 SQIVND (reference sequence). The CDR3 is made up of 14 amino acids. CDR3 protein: CASTDRGTVSPLHF. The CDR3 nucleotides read TGTGCCAGTACTGACAGGGGCACGGTTTCACCCCTCCACTTT.